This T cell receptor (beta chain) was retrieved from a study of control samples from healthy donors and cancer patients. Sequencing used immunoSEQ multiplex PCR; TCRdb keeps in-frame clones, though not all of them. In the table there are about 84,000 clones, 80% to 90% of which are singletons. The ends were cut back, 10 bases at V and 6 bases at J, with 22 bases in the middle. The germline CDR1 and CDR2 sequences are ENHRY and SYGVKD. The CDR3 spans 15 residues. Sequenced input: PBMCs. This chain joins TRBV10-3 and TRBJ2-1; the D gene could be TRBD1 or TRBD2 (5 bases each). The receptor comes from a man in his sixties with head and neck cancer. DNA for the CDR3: TGTGCCAGTCAGAGTACCCTGGGGGAATCCAATGAGCAGTTCTTC. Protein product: CASQSTLGESNEQFF.